This TCR beta chain was sequenced for a study of T cell responses to AZD1222 COVID-19 vaccine. General study findings and limits: Every sample of the repertoires postdated the peak T cell response. Epitopes outside B.1.351 and B.1.1.7 mutated regions reportedly drew nearly half of spike TCRs. Only a handful of people who got AZD1222 tested seropositive at baseline.

As concerns this clone: Its antigen is unidentified.

Whether given at about 4 or about 12 weeks, second doses were pooled. The CDR3 consists of 14 residues. V lost 2 bases and J lost 7, with 15 bases in between. Germline V gene data show CDR1 as SGHRS and CDR2 as YFSETQ. The assay was immunoSEQ multiplex PCR, and TCRdb's table has in-frame clones only and misses some. The repertoire holds about 200,000 clones, with over 85% as singletons. The specimen comprised peripheral blood, sampled 28 days after the second AZD1222 dose. This clonotype originated in an adult who received the AZD1222 COVID-19 vaccine. The J gene is TRBJ1-2, the V gene TRBV5-1, with D perhaps TRBD1 (5 bases). In nucleotides, the CDR3 is TGCGCCAGCAGCTTAGGGGAGGGCACGCGTGGCTACACCTTC. Its translation: CASSLGEGTRGYTF. The full variable domain, completed using reference TRBV5-1 and TRBJ1-2, is KAGVTQTPRYLIKTRGQQVTLSCSPISGHRSVSWYQQTPGQGLQFLFEYFSETQRNKGNFPGRFSGRQFSNSRSEMNVSTLELGDSALYLCASSLGEGTRGYTFGSGTRLTVV.